Below, 27 T cell receptor beta chains from the same sample are listed, as sequenced in a study of blood T cell repertoires in COVID-19. Measured with immunoSEQ multiplex PCR; TCRdb has only the in-frame clones, and not every one. The sample has 200,000 to 250,000 clones; about 88% are singletons. Sample: peripheral blood. These receptor sequences come from a man between 35 and 55 years old with active or convalescent COVID-19.

The CDR3 DNA is TGTGCCAGCTCAAGACTAGCGGGAGGCCGACCCTACGAGCAGTACTTC. This sequence encodes CASSRLAGGRPYEQYF. This chain joins TRBV27 and TRBJ2-7, with TRBD2 identical over 13 bases. This CDR3 spans 16 amino acids. The V gene end was trimmed by 8 bases and the J gene end by 2 bases; junction bases not matched to a gene: 9. CDR1 is MNHEY and CDR2 is SMNVEV in the germline V gene (reference sequence).

The chain recombines TRBV7-2 with TRBJ1-2; TRBD1 matches at 8 bases. J was trimmed by 7 bases and V by 11 bases; bases with no gene match: 6. The CDR3 contains 11 residues. The germline gives CDR1 SGHTA, CDR2 FQGNSA. Written as DNA, the CDR3 is TGTGCCCCCAGGGGGCTTTCTGGCTACACCTTC. Translated: CAPRGLSGYTF.

The chain uses TRBV6-5 and TRBJ2-2; D not certain. Germline V gene data show CDR1 as MNHEY and CDR2 as SVGAGI. The CDR3 has 15 amino acids. V lost 0 bases and J 6 bases, leaving 11 bases between the germline ends. The CDR3: CASSYSGSFAGELFF. In nucleotides, the CDR3 is TGTGCCAGCAGTTACTCGGGCAGTTTTGCCGGGGAGCTGTTTTTT.

V is TRBV15 and J is TRBJ1-6, with a weak D call TRBD1 (5 bases). Germline V gene data show CDR1 as LNHNV and CDR2 as YYDKDF (reference sequence). Trimming took 3 bases from V and 6 from J, leaving 9 bases between them. The CDR3 has 14 residues. As DNA, the CDR3 is TGTGCCACCAGCAGTCGGACAAGTAATTCACCCCTCCACTTT. Residues: CATSSRTSNSPLHF.

The chain couples TRBV15 to TRBJ1-4; tentative D call: TRBD1 (6 bases). Germline V lookup: CDR1 LNHNV, CDR2 YYDKDF (reference sequence). V lost 1 base, J lost 0 bases, and 12 bases lay in between. The length of the CDR3 is 17 residues. The chain's CDR3 is CATSRVQGGATNEKLFF. The CDR3 coding sequence is TGTGCCACCAGCAGAGTACAAGGGGGTGCAACTAATGAAAAACTGTTTTTT.

V gene TRBV4-2 combines with J gene TRBJ1-3, with D possibly TRBD1 on 6 matching bases. Trimming took off 5 bases at V and 4 bases at J, with 12 bases between the two ends. CDR1 is LGHNA and CDR2 is YNFKEQ in the germline V gene. The CDR3 totals 14 residues. CDR3 sequence: CASSSGGLGNTIYF. The DNA for the CDR3 is TGTGCCAGCAGCAGTGGGGGCCTCGGAAACACCATATATTTT.

This chain uses TRBV5-5 with TRBJ2-3; TRBD2 might be the D (6 bases). V was trimmed by 2 bases and J by 1 base, leaving 14 bases between them. Per the germline V gene, CDR1 is SGHKS and CDR2 is YYEKEE (reference sequence). This CDR3 comprises 16 residues. DNA of the CDR3: TGTGCCAGCAGCTTTTCGGGGAGGTTGCGCACAGATACGCAGTATTTT. Translating gives CASSFSGRLRTDTQYF. Full variable domain (missing parts from reference TRBV5-5 and TRBJ2-3): DAGVTQSPTHLIKTRGQQVTLRCSPISGHKSVSWYQQVLGQGPQFIFQYYEKEERGRGNFPDRFSARQFPNYSSELNVNALLLGDSALYLCASSFSGRLRTDTQYFGPGTRLTVL.

This chain connects TRBV7-6 to TRBJ2-3, with D perhaps TRBD1 (5 bases). V lost 2 bases and J lost 0, with 9 bases in between. Germline-derived CDR1 and CDR2 are SGHVS and FNYEAQ. This CDR3 is built from 15 residues. This CDR3 reads CASSLTRASTDTQYF. The CDR3 region has the DNA TGTGCCAGCAGCTTAACCAGGGCTAGCACAGATACGCAGTATTTT.

The chain employs TRBV10-1 and TRBJ2-7; 8 bases align to TRBD2. After removal of 6 bases from V and 1 base from J, the junction contained 5 bases not matched to a gene. Germline V gene lookup returns CDR1 WNHNN and CDR2 SYGVQD (reference sequence). This CDR3 spans 14 amino acids. This CDR3 is CASRPREGSYEQYF. DNA of the CDR3: TGCGCCAGCAGGCCTCGGGAGGGATCCTACGAGCAGTACTTC.

This chain connects TRBV5-6 to TRBJ1-2, with 9 bases lining up with TRBD1. Unmatched junction bases numbered 7, after V lost 2 bases and J lost 2 bases. This CDR3 has 16 amino acids. CDR1 and CDR2 (germline): SGHDT, YYEEEE. CDR3 DNA sequence: TGTGCCAGCAGCTTCATCCGACAGGGGGGAAACTATGGCTACACCTTC. Translated: CASSFIRQGGNYGYTF.

The genes are TRBV29-1 and TRBJ2-5; TRBD2 aligns across 10 bases. Per germline, CDR1 SQVTM and CDR2 ANQGSEA. This CDR3 comprises 16 residues. V lost 5 bases, J lost 1 base, and 10 bases stayed unmatched. CDR3 loop: CSVMLAGAGRQETQYF. The CDR3 DNA reads TGCAGCGTTATGCTAGCGGGGGCCGGGCGCCAAGAGACCCAGTACTTC.

The V gene is TRBV9, the J gene TRBJ2-1; TRBD2 matches at 9 bases. This CDR3 contains 14 residues. V was pared by 3 bases and J by 7 bases, with 5 bases of the junction left unmatched. Germline V gives CDR1 SGDLS, CDR2 YYNGEE. The CDR3 spells CASSATSGRNEQFF. The CDR3 bases are TGTGCCAGCAGCGCCACTAGCGGGCGGAATGAGCAGTTCTTC.

This chain connects TRBV2 to TRBJ1-1, with TRBD1 matching 8 bases. CDR3 length: 16 amino acids. Germline V gene data show CDR1 as SNHLY and CDR2 as FYNNEI. After removal of 4 bases from V and 0 bases from J, the junction contained 7 bases not matched to a gene. This chain's CDR3 is CASSARTGYMNTEAFF. The CDR3 DNA reads as TGTGCCAGCAGTGCCCGGACAGGGTATATGAACACTGAAGCTTTCTTT.

The rearrangement uses TRBV12-3 or TRBV12-4 and TRBJ1-1; D gene ambiguous. CDR3 length equals 12 residues. The V gene lost 5 bases and the J gene lost 6 bases, with 10 bases spanning the gap. CDR3 loop: CASSANTPEAFF. Here the CDR3 DNA reads TGTGCCAGCAGTGCAAACACACCTGAAGCTTTCTTT.

The gene calls are TRBV7-9 and TRBJ2-3, with 9 nucleotides matching TRBD2. V shed 0 bases, J shed 0 bases, and the junction held 10 bases outside the gene matches. The germline V gene encodes CDR1 SEHNR and CDR2 FQNEAQ (reference sequence). This CDR3 has 19 residues. Here the CDR3 DNA reads TGTGCCAGCAGCTTAGCGCGGCTAGCGGGGCTAACTAGCACAGATACGCAGTATTTT. This encodes CASSLARLAGLTSTDTQYF.

This chain links TRBV28 with TRBJ2-7; unclear D gene. This CDR3 has 14 amino acids. V was cut by 5 bases and J by 0 bases, with 11 bases left in between. Germline CDR1 reads MDHEN; CDR2 reads SYDVKM. This chain's CDR3 is CASSPPLSSYEQYF. The DNA for the CDR3 is TGTGCCAGCAGTCCCCCCTTGAGCTCCTACGAGCAGTACTTC.

The chain is built from TRBV3-1 (or the pseudogene TRBV3-2) and TRBJ1-6; possibly TRBD1 for D (5 bases). CDR1 is LGHDT, CDR2 YNNKEL, per germline (reference sequence). The CDR3 length is 16 residues. The V and J ends lost 1 base and 8 bases respectively, with 15 bases between them. The CDR3 region is CASSQAEGTPYSPLHF. The CDR3 DNA follows: TGTGCCAGCAGCCAAGCTGAGGGGACTCCTTATTCACCCCTCCACTTT.

The chain uses TRBV29-1 and TRBJ2-1, with TRBD1 as a possible D gene (5 bases). V was shortened by 6 bases and J by 4 bases, with 13 bases between the two germline ends. The length of the CDR3 is 13 residues. CDR1 and CDR2 (germline): SQVTM, ANQGSEA. CDR3 amino acids: CSVGMGPYNEQFF. The CDR3 DNA sequence: TGCAGCGTAGGAATGGGGCCTTACAATGAGCAGTTCTTC.

The rearrangement uses TRBV30 and TRBJ2-1; D might be TRBD2 (7 bases). The CDR3 runs to 14 residues. The ends were cut back, 7 bases at V and 6 bases at J, with 19 bases in the middle. Germline CDR1 and CDR2: GTSNPN and SVGIG (reference sequence). CDR3 bases: TGTGCCTCACTACGAGGGGGAGGGGGCAATGAGCAGTTCTTC. Translating gives CASLRGGGGNEQFF. Supplemented by reference TRBV30 and TRBJ2-1, the full variable domain reads SQTIHQWPATLVQPVGSPLSLECTVEGTSNPNLYWYRQAAGRGLQLLFYSVGIGQISSEVPQNLSASRPQDRQFILSSKKLLLSDSGFYLCASLRGGGGNEQFFGPGTRLTVL.

This clone was observed a single time. J is TRBJ1-5 and V is TRBV9; D possibly corresponds to TRBD1 (6 bases). Per the germline V gene, CDR1 is SGDLS and CDR2 is YYNGEE. V was trimmed by 6 bases and J by 6 bases, leaving 19 bases between them. The CDR3 runs 15 residues. The CDR3 bases are TGTGCCAGCACCGCTACAGGGTTTTGGTGTCAGCCCCAGCATTTT. As protein: CASTATGFWCQPQHF.

CDR3 loop: CASSSGLAGGTDTQYF. The CDR3 DNA reads TGTGCCAGCAGCTCAGGACTAGCGGGGGGCACAGATACGCAGTATTTT. The chain employs TRBV5-4 and TRBJ2-3; 13 nucleotides align to TRBD2. Germline assignment: CDR1 SGHNT and CDR2 YYREEE (reference sequence). V was clipped by 3 bases and J by 1 base; unmatched bases: 2. The CDR3 has 16 amino acids. Together with reference TRBV5-4 and TRBJ2-3, the CDR3 gives the full variable domain: ETGVTQSPTHLIKTRGQQVTLRCSSQSGHNTVSWYQQALGQGPQFIFQYYREEENGRGNFPPRFSGLQFPNYSSELNVNALELDDSALYLCASSSGLAGGTDTQYFGPGTRLTVL.

The V call is TRBV30, the J call TRBJ2-7; D is possibly TRBD1 (6 bases). V shed 2 bases and J shed 2 bases, with 16 bases lying between them. This CDR3 is 15 amino acids long. CDR1 is GTSNPN, CDR2 SVGIG, per germline (reference sequence). The chain's CDR3 is CAWSPGQGIPYEQYF. Here the CDR3 DNA reads TGTGCCTGGAGTCCGGGACAAGGGATCCCCTACGAGCAGTACTTC.

This CDR3 reads CASRGAGPNTGELFF. The CDR3 nucleotides are TGTGCCAGCAGGGGAGCGGGGCCGAACACCGGGGAGCTGTTTTTT. The chain has TRBV7-9 and TRBJ2-2, with 7 bases identical to TRBD2. The germline V gene encodes CDR1 SEHNR and CDR2 FQNEAQ (reference sequence). The CDR3 runs to 15 residues. With 6 bases clipped from V and 0 bases from J, the junction kept 4 bases outside the gene matches.

The chain uses TRBV25-1 and TRBJ2-3; 8 bases fit TRBD2. Germline V CDR1 and CDR2: MGHDK, SYGVNS. The CDR3 extends over 14 amino acids. Germline trimming cut 3 bases from V and 6 bases from J; bases unmatched to any gene: 5. The CDR3 loop is CASSDSWTSDTQYF. CDR3 in DNA: TGTGCCAGCAGTGATTCCTGGACTAGCGATACGCAGTATTTT.

The rearrangement links TRBV6-1 to TRBJ2-5; perhaps TRBD2 as D (6 bases). The ends were cut back, 2 bases at V and 1 base at J, with 11 bases in the middle. This CDR3 region has 15 residues. Per the germline V gene, CDR1 is MNHNS and CDR2 is SASEGT. The CDR3 DNA is TGTGCCAGCAGTGAACCGGGAGCGACCCAAGAGACCCAGTACTTC. Translated: CASSEPGATQETQYF.

The rearrangement links TRBV28 to TRBJ2-7, with 10 bases aligning to TRBD1. CDR3 size: 17 residues. Germline lookup yields CDR1 MDHEN and CDR2 SYDVKM. V was clipped by 1 base and J by 2 bases; unmatched bases: 8. The CDR3 region is CASSLFPGTGAAYEQYF. CDR3 coding DNA: TGTGCCAGCAGTTTATTTCCCGGGACAGGGGCCGCCTACGAGCAGTACTTC. The full variable domain, completed using reference TRBV28 and TRBJ2-7, is DVKVTQSSRYLVKRTGEKVFLECVQDMDHENMFWYRQDPGLGLRLIYFSYDVKMKEKGDIPEGYSVSREKKERFSLILESASTNQTSMYLCASSLFPGTGAAYEQYFGPGTRLTVT.

CDR3 region: CASSLMIRDTEAFF. Written as DNA, the CDR3 is TGCGCCAGCAGCCTTATGATCAGGGACACTGAAGCTTTCTTT. This chain connects TRBV4-1 to TRBJ1-1; TRBD1 might be the D (5 bases). The germline V and J ends were trimmed by 4 bases and 3 bases, with 12 bases remaining between them. From germline, CDR1 is MGHRA and CDR2 YSYEKL. This CDR3 region has 14 residues.